The T cell receptor (beta chain) described here comes from a study of long-term antiretroviral therapy in people with HIV. About the research overall: The 2015 immediate-ART recommendation came about a decade after the earliest samples.

Each participant with HIV received care in the United States. Findings of the study overall: Blood collection from about 2004 to 2017 possibly occurred under older ART regimens. The repertoire was dominated at all time points by clones expanded before ART.

The CDR3 is made up of 14 amino acids. V lost 7 bases and J lost 5; bases outside the gene matches: 7. Per the germline V gene, CDR1 is MNHEY and CDR2 is SMNVEV (reference sequence). With survey level as its setting, the immunoSEQ assay was v3.0. The assay was immunoSEQ multiplex PCR, and TCRdb's table has in-frame clones only and misses some. The sample lists about 18,000 clones, about 82% occurring once. The table lists this clone with a count of one. Its antigen is undetermined. Material: unsorted PBMCs, obtained 0.6 years after starting antiretroviral therapy. The receptor was derived from a woman in her late teens or twenties with HIV. The V call is TRBV27, the J call TRBJ2-7; 11 bases fit TRBD1. CDR3 in DNA: TGTGCCAGCACCGGGACAGGGGGGTTCGACGAGCAGTACTTC. It is translated as CASTGTGGFDEQYF.